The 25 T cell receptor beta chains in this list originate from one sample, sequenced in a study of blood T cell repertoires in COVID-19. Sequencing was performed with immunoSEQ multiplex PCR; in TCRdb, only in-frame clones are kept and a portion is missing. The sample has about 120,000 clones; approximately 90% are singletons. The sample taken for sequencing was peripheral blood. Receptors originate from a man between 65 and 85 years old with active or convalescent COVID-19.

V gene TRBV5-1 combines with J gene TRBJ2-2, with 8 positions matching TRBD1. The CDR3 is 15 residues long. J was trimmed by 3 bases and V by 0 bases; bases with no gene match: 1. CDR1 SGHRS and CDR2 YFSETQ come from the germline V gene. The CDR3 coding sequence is TGCGCCAGCAGCTTGGTGACAGGGGACACCGGGGAGCTGTTTTTT. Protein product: CASSLVTGDTGELFF.

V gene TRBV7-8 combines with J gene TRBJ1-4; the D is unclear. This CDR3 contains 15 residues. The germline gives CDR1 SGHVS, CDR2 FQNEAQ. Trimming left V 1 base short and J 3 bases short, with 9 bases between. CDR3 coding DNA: TGTGCCAGCAGCTTAGTTTGGCAGGCTAATGAAAAACTGTTTTTT. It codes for CASSLVWQANEKLFF.

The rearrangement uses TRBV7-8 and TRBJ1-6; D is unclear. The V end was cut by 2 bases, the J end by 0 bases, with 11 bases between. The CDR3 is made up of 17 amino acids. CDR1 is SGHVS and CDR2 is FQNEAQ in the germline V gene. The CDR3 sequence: CASSLRPRSSYNSPLHF. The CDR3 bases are TGTGCCAGCAGCTTAAGGCCACGGAGCTCCTATAATTCACCCCTCCACTTT. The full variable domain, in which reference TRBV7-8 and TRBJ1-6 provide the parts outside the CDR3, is GAGVSQSPRYKVAKRGQDVALRCDPISGHVSLFWYQQALGQGPEFLTYFQNEAQLDKSGLPSDRFFAERPEGSVSTLKIQRTQQEDSAVYLCASSLRPRSSYNSPLHFGNGTRLTVT.

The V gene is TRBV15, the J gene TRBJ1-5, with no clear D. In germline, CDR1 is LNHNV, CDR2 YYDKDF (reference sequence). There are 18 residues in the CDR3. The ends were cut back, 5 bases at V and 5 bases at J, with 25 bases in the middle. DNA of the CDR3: TGTGCCACCAGCCGATATCCCACCGGGATAGGAGCCGATCAGCCCCAGCATTTT. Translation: CATSRYPTGIGADQPQHF.

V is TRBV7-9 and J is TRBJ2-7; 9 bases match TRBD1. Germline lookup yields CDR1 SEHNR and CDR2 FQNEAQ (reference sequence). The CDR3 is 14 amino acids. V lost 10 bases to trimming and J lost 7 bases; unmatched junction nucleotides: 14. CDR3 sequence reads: CATMTGGFISEQYF. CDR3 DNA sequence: TGTGCCACCATGACAGGGGGGTTCATATCAGAGCAGTACTTC.

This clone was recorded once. The CDR3 loop is CATSRGSGGSEQFF. CDR3 coding DNA: TGTGCCACCAGCAGAGGGTCGGGGGGGTCCGAGCAGTTCTTC. The genes are TRBV15 and TRBJ2-1; 8 bases agree with TRBD2. The J segment lost 10 bases and the V segment lost 1 base, leaving 6 bases of the junction unmatched. Germline V gene data show CDR1 as LNHNV and CDR2 as YYDKDF (reference sequence). This CDR3 is built from 14 residues.

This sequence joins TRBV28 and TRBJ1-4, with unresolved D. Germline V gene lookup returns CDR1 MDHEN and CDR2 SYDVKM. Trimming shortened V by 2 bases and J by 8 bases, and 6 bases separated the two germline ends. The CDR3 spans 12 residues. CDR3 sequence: CASSLGGEKLFF. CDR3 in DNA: TGTGCCAGCAGTTTAGGAGGGGAAAAACTGTTTTTT. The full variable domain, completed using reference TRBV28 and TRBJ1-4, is DVKVTQSSRYLVKRTGEKVFLECVQDMDHENMFWYRQDPGLGLRLIYFSYDVKMKEKGDIPEGYSVSREKKERFSLILESASTNQTSMYLCASSLGGEKLFFGSGTQLSVL.

CDR3 in amino acids: CASRDVAGGWSTGELFF. CDR3 nucleotide sequence: TGTGCCAGCAGGGATGTAGCGGGAGGGTGGAGCACCGGGGAGCTGTTTTTT. The chain couples TRBV27 to TRBJ2-2; 11 bases fit TRBD2. The CDR3 has 17 amino acids. The ends lost 6 bases at V and 4 bases at J; junction bases unmatched: 10. Germline assignment: CDR1 MNHEY and CDR2 SMNVEV (reference sequence).

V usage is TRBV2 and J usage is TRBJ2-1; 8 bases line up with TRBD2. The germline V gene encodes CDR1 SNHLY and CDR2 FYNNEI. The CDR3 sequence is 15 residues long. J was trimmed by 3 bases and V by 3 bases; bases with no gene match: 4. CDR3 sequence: CASSEIAGYYNEQFF. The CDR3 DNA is TGTGCCAGCAGTGAGATAGCGGGATACTACAATGAGCAGTTCTTC.

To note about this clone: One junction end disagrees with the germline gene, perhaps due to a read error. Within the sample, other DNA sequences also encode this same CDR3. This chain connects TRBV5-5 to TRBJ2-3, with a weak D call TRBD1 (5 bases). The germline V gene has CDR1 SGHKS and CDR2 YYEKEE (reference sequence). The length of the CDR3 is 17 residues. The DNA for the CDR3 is TGTGCCAGCAGCTTGAGTGGTCCAGGGCCGGTCACAGATACACAGTATTTT. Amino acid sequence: CASSLSGPGPVTDTQYF.

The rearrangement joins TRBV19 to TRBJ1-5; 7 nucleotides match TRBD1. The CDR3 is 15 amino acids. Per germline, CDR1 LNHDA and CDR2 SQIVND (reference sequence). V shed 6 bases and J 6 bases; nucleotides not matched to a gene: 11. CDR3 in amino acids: CASRPLGQVTQPQHF. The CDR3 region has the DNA TGTGCCAGTAGACCCCTCGGACAGGTCACTCAGCCCCAGCATTTT.

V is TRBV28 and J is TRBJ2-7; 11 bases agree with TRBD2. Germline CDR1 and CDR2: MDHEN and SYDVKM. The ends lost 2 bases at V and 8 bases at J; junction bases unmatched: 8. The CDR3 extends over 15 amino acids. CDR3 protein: CASSLPSGLAAQQYF. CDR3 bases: TGTGCCAGCAGTTTACCCTCGGGACTAGCGGCACAGCAGTACTTC. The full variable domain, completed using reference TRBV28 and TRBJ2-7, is DVKVTQSSRYLVKRTGEKVFLECVQDMDHENMFWYRQDPGLGLRLIYFSYDVKMKEKGDIPEGYSVSREKKERFSLILESASTNQTSMYLCASSLPSGLAAQQYFGPGTRLTVT.

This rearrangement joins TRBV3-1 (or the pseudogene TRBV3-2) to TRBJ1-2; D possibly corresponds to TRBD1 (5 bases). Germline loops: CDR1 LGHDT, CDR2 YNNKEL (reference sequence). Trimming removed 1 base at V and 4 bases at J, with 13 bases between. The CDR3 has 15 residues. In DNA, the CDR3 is TGTGCCAGCAGCCAAGGGCAGGGCTATGCCTATGGCTACACCTTC. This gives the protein CASSQGQGYAYGYTF.

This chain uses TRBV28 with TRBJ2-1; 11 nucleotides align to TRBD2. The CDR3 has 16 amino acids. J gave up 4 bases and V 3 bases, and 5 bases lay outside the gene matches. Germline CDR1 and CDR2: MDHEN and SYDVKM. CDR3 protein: CASSLTGTSGYNEQFF. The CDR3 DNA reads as TGTGCCAGCAGTTTGACCGGGACTAGCGGTTACAATGAGCAGTTCTTC.

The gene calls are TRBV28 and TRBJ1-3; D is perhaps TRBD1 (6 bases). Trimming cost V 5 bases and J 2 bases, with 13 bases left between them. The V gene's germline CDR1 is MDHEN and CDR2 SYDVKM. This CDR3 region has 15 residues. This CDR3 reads CASSTRQATGNTIYF. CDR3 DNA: TGTGCCAGCAGTACACGACAGGCAACTGGAAACACCATATATTTT. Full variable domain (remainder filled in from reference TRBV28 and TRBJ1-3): DVKVTQSSRYLVKRTGEKVFLECVQDMDHENMFWYRQDPGLGLRLIYFSYDVKMKEKGDIPEGYSVSREKKERFSLILESASTNQTSMYLCASSTRQATGNTIYFGEGSWLTVV.

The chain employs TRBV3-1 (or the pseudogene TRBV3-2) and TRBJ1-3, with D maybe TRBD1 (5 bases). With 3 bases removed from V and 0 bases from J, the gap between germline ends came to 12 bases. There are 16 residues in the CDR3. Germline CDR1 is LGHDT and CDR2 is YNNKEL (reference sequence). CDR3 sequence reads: CASSQAGYISGNTIYF. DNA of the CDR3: TGTGCCAGCAGCCAGGCAGGGTATATCTCTGGAAACACCATATATTTT.

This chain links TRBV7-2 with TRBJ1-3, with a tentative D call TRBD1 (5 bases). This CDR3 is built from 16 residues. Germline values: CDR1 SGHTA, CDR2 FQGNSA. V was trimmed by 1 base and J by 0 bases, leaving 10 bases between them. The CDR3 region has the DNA TGTGCCAGCAGCTTAGATGCAGGGTCCTCTGGAAACACCATATATTTT. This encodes CASSLDAGSSGNTIYF.

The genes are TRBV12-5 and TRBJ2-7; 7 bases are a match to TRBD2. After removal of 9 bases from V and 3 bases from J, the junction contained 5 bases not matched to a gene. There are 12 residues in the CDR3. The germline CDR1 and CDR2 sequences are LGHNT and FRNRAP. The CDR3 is CARRDYHYEQYF. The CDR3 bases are TGTGCTAGAAGGGACTACCACTACGAGCAGTACTTC. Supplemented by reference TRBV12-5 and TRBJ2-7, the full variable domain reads DARVTQTPRHKVTEMGQEVTMRCQPILGHNTVFWYRQTMMQGLELLAYFRNRAPLDDSGMPKDRFSAEMPDATLATLKIQPSEPRDSAVYFCARRDYHYEQYFGPGTRLTVT.

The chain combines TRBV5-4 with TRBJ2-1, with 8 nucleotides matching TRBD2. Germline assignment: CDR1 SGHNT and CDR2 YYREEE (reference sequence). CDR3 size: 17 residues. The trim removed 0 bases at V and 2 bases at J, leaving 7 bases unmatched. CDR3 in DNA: TGTGCCAGCAGCTTGGTCGGTAGCGGGACAACCTACAATGAGCAGTTCTTC. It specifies CASSLVGSGTTYNEQFF. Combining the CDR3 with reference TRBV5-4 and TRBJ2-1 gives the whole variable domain ETGVTQSPTHLIKTRGQQVTLRCSSQSGHNTVSWYQQALGQGPQFIFQYYREEENGRGNFPPRFSGLQFPNYSSELNVNALELDDSALYLCASSLVGSGTTYNEQFFGPGTRLTVL.

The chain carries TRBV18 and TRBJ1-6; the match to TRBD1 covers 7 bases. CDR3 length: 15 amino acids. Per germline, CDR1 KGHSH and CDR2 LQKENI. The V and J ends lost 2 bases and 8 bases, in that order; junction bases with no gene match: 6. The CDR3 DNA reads TGTGCCAGCTCACCATCGAGCAGGGGGGATTCACCCCTCCACTTT. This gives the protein CASSPSSRGDSPLHF.

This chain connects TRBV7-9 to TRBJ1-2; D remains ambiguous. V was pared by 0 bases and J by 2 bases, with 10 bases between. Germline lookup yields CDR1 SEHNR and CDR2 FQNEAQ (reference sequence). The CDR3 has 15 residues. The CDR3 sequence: CASSLAPNTNYGYTF. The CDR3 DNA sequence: TGTGCCAGCAGCTTAGCGCCCAACACCAACTATGGCTACACCTTC.

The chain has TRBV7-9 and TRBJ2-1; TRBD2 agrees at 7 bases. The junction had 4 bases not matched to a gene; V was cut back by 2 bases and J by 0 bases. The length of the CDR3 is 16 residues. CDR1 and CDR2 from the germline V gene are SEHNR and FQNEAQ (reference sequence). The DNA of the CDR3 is TGTGCCAGCAGCTTACTAGCGGAGAGCTCCTACAATGAGCAGTTCTTC. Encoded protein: CASSLLAESSYNEQFF.

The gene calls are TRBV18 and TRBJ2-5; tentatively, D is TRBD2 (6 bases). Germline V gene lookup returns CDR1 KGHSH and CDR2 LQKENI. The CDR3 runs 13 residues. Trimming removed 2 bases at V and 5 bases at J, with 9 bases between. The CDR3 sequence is CASSPVGGETQYF. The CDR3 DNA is TGTGCCAGCTCACCAGTCGGAGGGGAGACCCAGTACTTC.

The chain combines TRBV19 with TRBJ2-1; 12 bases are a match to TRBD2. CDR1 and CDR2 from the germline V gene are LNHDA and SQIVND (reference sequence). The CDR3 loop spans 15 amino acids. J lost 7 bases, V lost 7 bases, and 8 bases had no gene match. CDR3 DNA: TGTGCCAGTAACAATCTAGCGGGAGGGCCAAATGAGCAGTTCTTC. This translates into CASNNLAGGPNEQFF.

The CDR3 DNA sequence: TGTGCCAGCTCCCCCGGGATTGGAGAGACCCAGTACTTC. The encoded protein is CASSPGIGETQYF. This rearrangement joins TRBV6-4 to TRBJ2-5; D perhaps matches TRBD2 (5 bases). This CDR3 is built from 13 residues. Looked up from germline, CDR1 is MRHNA and CDR2 is SNTAGT. Trimming removed 8 bases from V and 4 bases from J, with 14 bases in between.